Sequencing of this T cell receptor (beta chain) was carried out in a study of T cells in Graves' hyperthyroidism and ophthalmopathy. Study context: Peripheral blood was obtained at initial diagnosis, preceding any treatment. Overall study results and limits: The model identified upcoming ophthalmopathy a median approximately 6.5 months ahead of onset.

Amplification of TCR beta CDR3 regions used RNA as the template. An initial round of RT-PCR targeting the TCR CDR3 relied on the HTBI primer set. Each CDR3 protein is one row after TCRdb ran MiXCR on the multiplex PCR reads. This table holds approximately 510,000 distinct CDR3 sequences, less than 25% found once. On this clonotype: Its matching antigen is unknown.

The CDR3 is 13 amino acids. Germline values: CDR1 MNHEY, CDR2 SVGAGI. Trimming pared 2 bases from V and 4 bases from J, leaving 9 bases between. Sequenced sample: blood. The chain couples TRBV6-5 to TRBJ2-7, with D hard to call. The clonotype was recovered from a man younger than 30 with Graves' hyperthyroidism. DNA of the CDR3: TGTGCCAGCAGTTACCGCCCTTTTTACGAGCAGTACTTC. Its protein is CASSYRPFYEQYF.